One sample yielded the 23 T cell receptor beta chains listed below, sequenced in a study of identifying expanded T cells in peripheral blood. The data were produced by immunoSEQ multiplex PCR, yet TCRdb's version contains in-frame clones alone and is incomplete. The repertoire holds around 130,000 clones, with 86% as singletons. Material for sequencing was blood. The origin of the receptors is a person aged 18 to 75 in good health.

The genes are TRBV5-4 and TRBJ1-2; D ambiguous. This CDR3 has 14 amino acids. CDR1 SGHNT and CDR2 YYREEE come from the germline V gene (reference sequence). The V end lost 1 base, the J end lost 8 bases, and 15 bases lay between the germline ends. The CDR3 bases are TGTGCCAGCAGCTTGCGGCGTACCGACCTGGGCTACACCTTC. The encoded protein is CASSLRRTDLGYTF.

V and J are TRBV4-3 and TRBJ2-1; TRBD2 aligns across 12 bases. CDR1 and CDR2 from the germline V gene are LGHNA and YSLEER. After removal of 1 base from V and 2 bases from J, the junction contained 6 bases not matched to a gene. The CDR3 covers 18 residues. The CDR3 region has the DNA TGCGCCAGCAGCCAAGGTCCGCTAGCGGGGGGGGCCTACAATGAGCAGTTCTTC. As protein: CASSQGPLAGGAYNEQFF.

The chain has TRBV19 and TRBJ2-1; TRBD1 is a possible D gene (7 bases). The CDR3 consists of 16 residues. V was pared by 0 bases and J by 5 bases, with 14 bases between. From germline, CDR1 is LNHDA and CDR2 SQIVND (reference sequence). CDR3 nucleotides: TGTGCCAGTAGTATAGACGGCGGGACAGTAAACAATGAGCAGTTCTTC. This translates into CASSIDGGTVNNEQFF. Filled out from reference TRBV19 and TRBJ2-1, the complete variable domain reads DGGITQSPKYLFRKEGQNVTLSCEQNLNHDAMYWYRQDPGQGLRLIYYSQIVNDFQKGDIAEGYSVSREKKESFPLTVTSAQKNPTAFYLCASSIDGGTVNNEQFFGPGTRLTVL.

The CDR3 region has the DNA TGTGCCAGCAGCCGGCACCCGGGACAGGGGGCGGCCTACGAGCAGTACTTC. Translated: CASSRHPGQGAAYEQYF. J is TRBJ2-7 and V is TRBV5-5, with 12 bases lining up with TRBD1. Germline V lookup: CDR1 SGHKS, CDR2 YYEKEE (reference sequence). The CDR3 totals 17 residues. Trimming at V came to 4 bases and at J to 2 bases, leaving 10 bases not matched to a gene.

The chain combines TRBV19 with TRBJ2-7; D is undetermined. This CDR3 comprises 13 residues. The germline V and J ends were trimmed by 10 bases and 3 bases, with 16 bases remaining between them. Germline V gene data show CDR1 as LNHDA and CDR2 as SQIVND (reference sequence). The CDR3 sequence: CATMGNVNYEQYF. CDR3 coding DNA: TGTGCCACTATGGGGAACGTTAACTACGAGCAGTACTTC.

The V and J genes are TRBV4-1 and TRBJ2-5; TRBD2 matches 7 bases. J lost 4 bases, V lost 4 bases, and 6 bases had no gene match. This CDR3 contains 14 residues. Per the germline V gene, CDR1 is MGHRA and CDR2 is YSYEKL. The CDR3 region has the DNA TGCGCCAGCAGCCTTTCCGGCGGGAGAGAGACCCAGTACTTC. It translates to CASSLSGGRETQYF.

The chain carries TRBV6-5 and TRBJ2-1, with D unclear. CDR3 length: 13 residues. V shed 3 bases and J shed 4 bases, with 7 bases lying between them. CDR1 is MNHEY, CDR2 SVGAGI, per germline. The CDR3: CASSYDPYNEQFF. CDR3 DNA: TGTGCCAGCAGTTATGACCCGTACAATGAGCAGTTCTTC.

This sequence joins TRBV11-1 and TRBJ2-7, with D possibly matching TRBD1 (6 bases). Trimming removed 2 bases at V and 6 bases at J, with 14 bases between. Germline CDR1 and CDR2: SGHAT and FQDESV (reference sequence). The CDR3 covers 14 residues. CDR3 loop: CASSLRRQGSEQYF. The DNA of the CDR3 is TGTGCCAGCAGCTTAAGACGGCAGGGGAGCGAGCAGTACTTC.

The chain has TRBV5-8 and TRBJ2-3; maybe TRBD1 (5 bases). Germline assignment: CDR1 SGHTS and CDR2 YDEGEE. This CDR3 has 14 residues. V dropped 0 bases and J dropped 5 bases, with 10 bases sitting between them. Here the CDR3 reads CASSLVGRIDTQYF. The CDR3 bases are TGTGCCAGCAGCTTGGTGGGGCGCATAGATACGCAGTATTTT.

V usage is TRBV7-2 and J usage is TRBJ1-2; TRBD1 agrees at 7 bases. The CDR3 extends over 14 amino acids. Trimming removed 2 bases from V and 8 bases from J; junction bases left unmatched: 8. Germline CDR1 is SGHTA and CDR2 is FQGNSA. Here the CDR3 reads CASSLPDRAGGYTF. Here the CDR3 DNA reads TGTGCCAGCAGCTTACCCGACAGGGCGGGGGGCTACACCTTC.

This sequence joins TRBV27 and TRBJ2-3; D might be TRBD1 (6 bases). V was shortened by 4 bases and J by 0 bases, with 14 bases between the two germline ends. CDR3 size: 16 residues. CDR1 MNHEY and CDR2 SMNVEV come from the germline V gene (reference sequence). DNA of the CDR3: TGTGCCAGCAGTTACTCGGTGGGGGCGAGCACAGATACGCAGTATTTT. It specifies CASSYSVGASTDTQYF.

The genes are TRBV2 and TRBJ2-3, with 11 positions matching TRBD2. With V trimmed by 7 bases and J by 3 bases, 12 bases remained unmatched. CDR3 length: 17 amino acids. Germline V gives CDR1 SNHLY, CDR2 FYNNEI. DNA for the CDR3: TGTGCCAGCATGGGACTAGCGGAGCTTTATGGGACAGATACGCAGTATTTT. Translation: CASMGLAELYGTDTQYF.

This clone was observed once. The chain couples TRBV11-1 to TRBJ1-1, with 9 nucleotides matching TRBD1. This CDR3 comprises 14 residues. The V and J ends lost 2 bases and 5 bases, in that order; junction bases with no gene match: 3. Per germline, CDR1 SGHAT and CDR2 FQDESV (reference sequence). In DNA, the CDR3 is TGTGCCAGCAGCTTAACAGGGGGCGGGACTGAAGCTTTCTTT. Translation gives CASSLTGGGTEAFF.

The chain combines TRBV6-5 with TRBJ2-7; tentative D call: TRBD2 (6 bases). The CDR3 loop spans 14 amino acids. The germline V gene encodes CDR1 MNHEY and CDR2 SVGAGI. The germline V and J ends were trimmed by 0 bases and 4 bases, with 10 bases remaining between them. CDR3 nucleotides: TGTGCCAGCAGTTACTCGAGAGCGGGTTACGAGCAGTACTTC. Translated, it gives CASSYSRAGYEQYF.

The chain combines TRBV4-1 with TRBJ2-2; D unresolved. CDR3 length: 15 residues. Per germline, CDR1 MGHRA and CDR2 YSYEKL. The germline V and J ends were trimmed by 1 base and 4 bases, with 10 bases remaining between them. The chain's CDR3 is CASSQARRLTGELFF. The CDR3 DNA is TGCGCCAGCAGCCAAGCCAGGAGACTCACCGGGGAGCTGTTTTTT.

J is TRBJ2-1 and V is TRBV6-1; maybe TRBD1 (6 bases). V was clipped by 6 bases and J by 6 bases, with 12 bases between them. Germline V gene lookup returns CDR1 MNHNS and CDR2 SASEGT. The CDR3 length is 13 residues. CDR3 loop: CASSGTFFNEQFF. Written as DNA, the CDR3 is TGTGCCAGCAGCGGGACATTTTTCAATGAGCAGTTCTTC.

J is TRBJ2-1 and V is TRBV11-1; 8 bases line up with TRBD1. The CDR3 is 14 amino acids. Trimming at V came to 6 bases and at J to 4 bases, leaving 5 bases not matched to a gene. Per the germline V gene, CDR1 is SGHAT and CDR2 is FQDESV (reference sequence). In nucleotides, the CDR3 is TGTGCCAGCAGTAGGACAGGGAATTACAATGAGCAGTTCTTC. Protein sequence: CASSRTGNYNEQFF.

This sequence joins TRBV5-1 and TRBJ2-7, with 7 positions matching TRBD1. The CDR3 is 16 amino acids. Germline CDR1 is SGHRS and CDR2 is YFSETQ. The V and J ends lost 0 bases and 3 bases, in that order; junction bases with no gene match: 9. This chain's CDR3 is CASSLALGQRVYEQYF. The CDR3, as DNA: TGCGCCAGCAGCTTGGCCCTGGGACAGAGAGTCTACGAGCAGTACTTC.

This clone was found once. V usage is TRBV7-2 and J usage is TRBJ2-1; 8 bases are a match to TRBD1. After removal of 7 bases from V and 8 bases from J, the junction contained 13 bases not matched to a gene. The germline gives CDR1 SGHTA, CDR2 FQGNSA. The CDR3 extends over 15 amino acids. The CDR3 reads CASTTGTGPGYEQFF. The DNA of the CDR3 is TGTGCCAGCACCACCGGGACAGGCCCGGGTTATGAGCAGTTCTTC.

The chain is built from TRBV29-1 and TRBJ2-7; no firm D call. CDR3 size: 12 residues. From germline, CDR1 is SQVTM and CDR2 ANQGSEA. Trimming pared 1 base from V and 2 bases from J, leaving 6 bases between. CDR3 residues: CSVEGATYEQYF. The CDR3 DNA follows: TGCAGCGTTGAAGGGGCAACCTACGAGCAGTACTTC.

J is TRBJ2-7 and V is TRBV28, with a possible D match to TRBD1 (5 bases). CDR3 size: 13 residues. Germline V gene data show CDR1 as MDHEN and CDR2 as SYDVKM. The V end was cut by 6 bases, the J end by 0 bases, with 9 bases between. In DNA, the CDR3 is TGTGCCAGCAGGGGAACAGGCTCCTACGAGCAGTACTTC. It translates to CASRGTGSYEQYF.

The chain couples TRBV7-2 to TRBJ2-1; TRBD2 matches 11 bases. The CDR3 spans 19 residues. V shed 6 bases, J shed 8 bases, and the junction held 21 bases outside the gene matches. Germline assignment: CDR1 SGHTA and CDR2 FQGNSA. The CDR3 loop is CASRPNPLAGGMRSYEQFF. CDR3 in DNA: TGTGCCAGCAGACCCAACCCCTTAGCGGGGGGGATGAGGTCGTATGAGCAGTTCTTC.

J is TRBJ2-7 and V is TRBV5-5, with TRBD1 matching over 10 bases. The germline V gene has CDR1 SGHKS and CDR2 YYEKEE (reference sequence). This CDR3 region has 16 residues. V shed 0 bases and J 5 bases; nucleotides not matched to a gene: 8. CDR3 in DNA: TGTGCCAGCAGCTTGGAGTTGACAGGGGGCTTCGACGAGCAGTACTTC. This translates into CASSLELTGGFDEQYF.